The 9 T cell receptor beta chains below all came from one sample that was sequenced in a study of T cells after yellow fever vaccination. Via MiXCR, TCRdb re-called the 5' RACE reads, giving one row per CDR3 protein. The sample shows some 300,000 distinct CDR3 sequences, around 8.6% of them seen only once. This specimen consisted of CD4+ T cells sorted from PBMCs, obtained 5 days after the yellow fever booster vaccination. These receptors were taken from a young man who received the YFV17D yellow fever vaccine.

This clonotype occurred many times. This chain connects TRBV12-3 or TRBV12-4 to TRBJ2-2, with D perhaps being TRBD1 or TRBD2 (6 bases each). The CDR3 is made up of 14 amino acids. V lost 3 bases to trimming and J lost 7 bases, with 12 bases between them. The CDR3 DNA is TGTGCCAGCAGTTTGTACAGGGAGGACGGGGAGCTGTTTTTT. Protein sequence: CASSLYREDGELFF.

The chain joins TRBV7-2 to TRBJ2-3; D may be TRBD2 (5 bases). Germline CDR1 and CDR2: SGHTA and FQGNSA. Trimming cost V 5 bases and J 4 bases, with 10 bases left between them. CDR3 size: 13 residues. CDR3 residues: CASSPAGADTQYF. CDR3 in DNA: TGTGCCAGCAGCCCGGCCGGGGCAGATACGCAGTATTTT.

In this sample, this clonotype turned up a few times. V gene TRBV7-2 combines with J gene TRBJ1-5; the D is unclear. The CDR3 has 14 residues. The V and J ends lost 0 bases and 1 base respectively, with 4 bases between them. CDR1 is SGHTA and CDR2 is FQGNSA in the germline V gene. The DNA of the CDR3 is TGTGCCAGCAGCTTAGCAACGAGCAATCAGCCCCAGCATTTT. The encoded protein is CASSLATSNQPQHF. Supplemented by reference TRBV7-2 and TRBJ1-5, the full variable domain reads GAGVSQSPSNKVTEKGKDVELRCDPISGHTALYWYRQSLGQGLEFLIYFQGNSAPDKSGLPSDRFSAERTGGSVSTLTIQRTQQEDSAVYLCASSLATSNQPQHFGDGTRLSIL.

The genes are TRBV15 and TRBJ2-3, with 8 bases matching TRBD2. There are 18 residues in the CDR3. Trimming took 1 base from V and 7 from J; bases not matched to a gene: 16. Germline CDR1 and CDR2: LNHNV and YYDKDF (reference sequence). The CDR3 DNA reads TGTGCCACCAGCAGAGTCAGCCAGAGCGGGGGAGTTAGGAATACGCAGTATTTT. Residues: CATSRVSQSGGVRNTQYF.

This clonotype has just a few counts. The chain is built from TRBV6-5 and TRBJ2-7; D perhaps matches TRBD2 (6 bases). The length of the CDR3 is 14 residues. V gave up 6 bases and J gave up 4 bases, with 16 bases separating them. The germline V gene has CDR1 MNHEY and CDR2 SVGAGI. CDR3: CASSPPGGRYEQYF. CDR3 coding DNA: TGTGCCAGCAGCCCCCCCGGGGGACGTTACGAGCAGTACTTC.

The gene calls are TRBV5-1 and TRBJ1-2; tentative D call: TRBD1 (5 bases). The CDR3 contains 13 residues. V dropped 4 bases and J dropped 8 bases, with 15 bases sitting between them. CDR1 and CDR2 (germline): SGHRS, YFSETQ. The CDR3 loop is CASSQGASGGYTF. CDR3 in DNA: TGCGCCAGCAGCCAGGGCGCATCGGGGGGCTACACCTTC.

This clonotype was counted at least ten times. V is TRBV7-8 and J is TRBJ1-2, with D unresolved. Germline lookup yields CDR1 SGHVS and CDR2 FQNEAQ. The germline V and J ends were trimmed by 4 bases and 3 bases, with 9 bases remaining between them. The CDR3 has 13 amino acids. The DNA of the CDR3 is TGTGCCAGCAGCTCAGGAGGAGACTATGGCTACACCTTC. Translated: CASSSGGDYGYTF.

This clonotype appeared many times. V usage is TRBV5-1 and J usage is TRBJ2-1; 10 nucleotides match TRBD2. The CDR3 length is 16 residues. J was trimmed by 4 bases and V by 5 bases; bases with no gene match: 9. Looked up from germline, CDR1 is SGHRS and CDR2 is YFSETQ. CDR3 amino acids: CASSPDTSGVYNEQFF. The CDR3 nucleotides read TGCGCCAGCAGTCCCGATACTAGCGGGGTGTACAATGAGCAGTTCTTC. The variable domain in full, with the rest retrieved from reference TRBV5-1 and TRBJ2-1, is KAGVTQTPRYLIKTRGQQVTLSCSPISGHRSVSWYQQTPGQGLQFLFEYFSETQRNKGNFPGRFSGRQFSNSRSEMNVSTLELGDSALYLCASSPDTSGVYNEQFFGPGTRLTVL.

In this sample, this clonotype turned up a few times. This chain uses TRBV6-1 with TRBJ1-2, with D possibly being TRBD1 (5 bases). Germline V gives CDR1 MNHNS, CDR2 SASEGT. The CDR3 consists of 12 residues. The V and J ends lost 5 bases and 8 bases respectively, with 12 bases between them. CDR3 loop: CASSRQRRGYTF. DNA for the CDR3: TGTGCCAGCAGTAGACAGAGGCGAGGCTACACCTTC.